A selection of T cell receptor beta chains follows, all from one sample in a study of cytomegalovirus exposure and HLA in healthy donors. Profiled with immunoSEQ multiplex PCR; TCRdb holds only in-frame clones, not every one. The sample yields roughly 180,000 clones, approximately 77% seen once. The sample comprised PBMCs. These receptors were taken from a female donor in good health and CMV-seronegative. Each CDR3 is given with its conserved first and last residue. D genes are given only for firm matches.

CASHQIRTSGRAGTGELFF	TRBV28	TRBD2
CASRTGTTGELFF	TRBV27	NA
CASSFTGGTGELFF	TRBV28	TRBD1
CATSSGTSAYNEQLF	TRBV15	TRBD2
CASSLTSGRAGSTQYF	TRBV7-6	TRBD2
CASSFAGSYNSPLHF	TRBV5-8	NA
CASTGTGGTYGYTF	TRBV4-3	TRBD1
CASSIGPTDNSPLHF	TRBV19	NA
CASSIAGTNTGELFF	TRBV19	NA
CASSPGTAEKLFF	TRBV6-5	TRBD1
CASADSGRALETQYF	TRBV12-5	TRBD2
CASSPTGAGQPQHF	TRBV6-5	TRBD1
CASSVQGATAGNTIYF	TRBV9	TRBD1
CSVVGQVVNTEAFF	TRBV29-1	TRBD1
CASRPRYTQYF	TRBV19	NA
CASSSLAGEGVDEQFF	TRBV19	TRBD2
CVWSVSGLVKSDTQYF	TRBV30	TRBD2
CATAPGGSYEQYF	TRBV27	TRBD2
CAWSVKFTSGLQETQYF	TRBV30	TRBD2
CATQGTGGGETQYF	TRBV2	TRBD1
CASSMTYEETQYF	TRBV11-3	NA
CASSYSRGGTGELFF	TRBV6-5	TRBD2
CASSVAGTSGSYEQYF	TRBV9	TRBD2